A single sample gave rise to the 10 T cell receptor beta chains below, sequenced in a study of identical twins. From the 5' RACE reads, TCRdb called clonotypes with MiXCR, one entry per CDR3 protein. The table lists around 1.7 million distinct CDR3 sequences, around 29% of them singletons, with around 0.3% in the top ten. Sample: cord blood. These receptors all stem from a newborn girl in good health.

This clonotype occurred many times. The chain joins TRBV27 to TRBJ2-7; TRBD2 agrees at 11 bases. The CDR3 totals 14 residues. Germline lookup yields CDR1 MNHEY and CDR2 SMNVEV (reference sequence). J lost 4 bases, V lost 4 bases, and 3 bases had no gene match. The CDR3 coding sequence is TGTGCCAGCAGTTCTCTAGCGGGAGGTTACGAGCAGTACTTC. Its protein is CASSSLAGGYEQYF.

The chain uses TRBV11-3 and TRBJ2-1; D unresolved. V was trimmed by 6 bases and J by 5 bases, leaving 14 bases between them. The germline V gene encodes CDR1 SGHNT and CDR2 YENEEA. CDR3 length equals 14 residues. CDR3 sequence: CASSTRDDHNEQFF. Here the CDR3 DNA reads TGTGCCAGCAGTACTCGAGACGACCACAATGAGCAGTTCTTC.

The rearrangement uses TRBV28 and TRBJ2-1; 10 nucleotides align to TRBD2. The length of the CDR3 is 14 residues. The germline V gene has CDR1 MDHEN and CDR2 SYDVKM. Germline trimming cut 8 bases from V and 15 bases from J; bases unmatched to any gene: 16. In DNA form, the CDR3 reads TGTGCCAGCCAGATTAGCGGGAGGCCTCAGGTGGGGTTCTTC. Its translation: CASQISGRPQVGFF.

A note on this clonotype: It may be a read error: a sequence one base away is much more abundant. In DNA form, the CDR3 reads TGCGCCAGCAGCCCGGGACTAGAAGAGATCCAGTACTTC. Translated: CASSPGLEEIQYF. This chain connects TRBV5-1 to TRBJ2-7; 8 positions match TRBD2. Trimming cost V 4 bases and J 10 bases; bases outside gene matches: 10. CDR1 is SGHRS, CDR2 YFSETQ, per germline. CDR3 length equals 13 residues.

The genes are TRBV20-1 and TRBJ2-7; TRBD2 matches at 7 bases. CDR1 and CDR2 (germline): DFQATT, SNEGSKA (reference sequence). The CDR3 extends over 16 amino acids. Losses at the gene ends were 5 bases for V and 5 bases for J; bases not matched to a gene: 18. The CDR3 nucleotides are TGCAGTGCTGACCAAAGGTGGGGAGGGCCTCTCAACGAGCAGTACTTC. Residues: CSADQRWGGPLNEQYF.

The genes are TRBV3-1 and TRBJ2-3; D remains ambiguous. CDR3 length: 14 amino acids. V was cut by 1 base and J by 6 bases, with 11 bases left in between. In germline, CDR1 is LGHDT, CDR2 YNNKEL (reference sequence). CDR3 sequence (DNA): TGTGCCAGCAGCCAAGCATTCAGTTGGGATACGCAGTATTTT. This encodes CASSQAFSWDTQYF.

This rearrangement joins TRBV20-1 to TRBJ2-3, with 8 bases fitting TRBD1. After removal of 3 bases from V and 4 bases from J, the junction contained 12 bases not matched to a gene. Germline CDR1 DFQATT, CDR2 SNEGSKA (reference sequence). The CDR3 is 16 residues long. This CDR3 is CSASPFRGLEADTQYF. The CDR3 nucleotides are TGCAGTGCTAGCCCCTTCAGGGGGCTTGAGGCAGATACGCAGTATTTT.

CDR3 loop: CASSPTSGRGHGEQFF. The CDR3 DNA reads as TGTGCCAGCAGTCCCACTAGCGGGCGGGGGCATGGTGAGCAGTTCTTC. The chain employs TRBV12-3 or TRBV12-4 and TRBJ2-1; 9 bases fit TRBD2. The CDR3 is 16 residues long. The J segment lost 9 bases and the V segment lost 5 bases, leaving 14 bases of the junction unmatched.

This clonotype turned up a few times. V gene TRBV12-3 or TRBV12-4 combines with J gene TRBJ1-3; D unresolved. The CDR3 length is 14 residues. V lost 3 bases and J 0 bases, leaving 6 bases between the germline ends. CDR3 residues: CASSFRGSGNTIYF. In DNA form, the CDR3 reads TGTGCCAGCAGTTTTCGCGGCTCTGGAAACACCATATATTTT.

The chain carries TRBV6-6 and TRBJ1-5; 8 nucleotides agree with TRBD1. Germline trimming cut 8 bases from V and 1 base from J; bases unmatched to any gene: 7. The CDR3 runs 15 residues. Germline CDR1 MNHNY, CDR2 SVGAGI (reference sequence). The CDR3 DNA is TGTGCCAGCGGCGGACAGGGAGGGAGCAATCAGCCCCAGCATTTT. Translating gives CASGGQGGSNQPQHF.